These 24 T cell receptor beta chains were all obtained from the same sample, sequenced in a study of Ad26.COV2.S vaccination and SARS-CoV-2 variants. The data were produced by immunoSEQ multiplex PCR, yet TCRdb's version contains in-frame clones alone and is incomplete. Of roughly 150,000 clones listed, 86% are singletons. Here the sequenced sample was peripheral blood, taken after recovery from COVID-19. The receptors come from a human donor who had recovered from COVID-19.

The genes are TRBV10-1 and TRBJ2-1; perhaps TRBD2 as D (6 bases). The V and J ends lost 3 bases and 7 bases respectively, with 13 bases between them. From germline, CDR1 is WNHNN and CDR2 SYGVQD (reference sequence). This CDR3 spans 14 amino acids. The CDR3, as DNA: TGCGCCAGCAGTGAACACCCTGCGGGGAATGAGCAGTTCTTC. Protein: CASSEHPAGNEQFF.

The V gene is TRBV2, the J gene TRBJ1-2; possibly TRBD1 for D (5 bases). Germline CDR1 reads SNHLY; CDR2 reads FYNNEI. This CDR3 is 13 amino acids long. V gave up 6 bases and J gave up 6 bases, with 14 bases separating them. CDR3 in amino acids: CASSIRGGDGYTF. Written as DNA, the CDR3 is TGTGCCAGCAGCATTAGGGGAGGTGATGGCTACACCTTC.

The J gene is TRBJ1-2, the V gene TRBV7-8; 9 positions match TRBD1. This CDR3 contains 13 residues. CDR1 and CDR2 (germline): SGHVS, FQNEAQ. V trimming: 6 bases; J trimming: 8 bases; junction bases outside the gene matches: 7. The CDR3 DNA reads TGTGCCAGCAGGCCGGACAGGGGTTACGGCTACACCTTC. Protein sequence: CASRPDRGYGYTF.

The V call is TRBV18, the J call TRBJ2-2, with D tentatively TRBD1 or TRBD2 (5 bases each). The V gene lost 3 bases and the J gene lost 1 base, with 18 bases spanning the gap. This CDR3 has 18 amino acids. The germline CDR1 and CDR2 sequences are KGHSH and LQKENI. CDR3 nucleotide sequence: TGTGCCAGCTCACCGAGGGGCGAAGCCGGCCAGAACACCGGGGAGCTGTTTTTT. Protein sequence: CASSPRGEAGQNTGELFF.

The chain links TRBV5-1 to TRBJ2-7, with D possibly being TRBD1 (5 bases). Germline V CDR1 and CDR2: SGHRS, YFSETQ. V lost 0 bases to trimming and J lost 3 bases, with 10 bases between them. This CDR3 contains 14 residues. The DNA of the CDR3 is TGCGCCAGCAGCTTGGCCCAGGACAACTACGAGCAGTACTTC. This codes for CASSLAQDNYEQYF.

J is TRBJ1-1 and V is TRBV5-4, with D perhaps matching TRBD1 (5 bases). V was shortened by 3 bases and J by 3 bases, with 15 bases between the two germline ends. The CDR3 runs 15 residues. Germline values: CDR1 SGHNT, CDR2 YYREEE (reference sequence). CDR3 DNA: TGTGCCAGCAGCTCGGGACCCCACGGGGACACTGAAGCTTTCTTT. This encodes CASSSGPHGDTEAFF. Supplemented by reference TRBV5-4 and TRBJ1-1, the full variable domain reads ETGVTQSPTHLIKTRGQQVTLRCSSQSGHNTVSWYQQALGQGPQFIFQYYREEENGRGNFPPRFSGLQFPNYSSELNVNALELDDSALYLCASSSGPHGDTEAFFGQGTRLTVV.

A word on this clone: Other DNA sequences from this sample encode an identical CDR3 as well. The V gene is TRBV5-1, the J gene TRBJ1-4; a possible D gene is TRBD1 (5 bases). The CDR3 consists of 16 residues. V dropped 0 bases and J dropped 0 bases, with 9 bases sitting between them. The germline V gene has CDR1 SGHRS and CDR2 YFSETQ. The CDR3 DNA sequence: TGCGCCAGCAGCTTGGCTACAGGAGCAACTAATGAAAAACTGTTTTTT. This translates into CASSLATGATNEKLFF.

Here the CDR3 DNA reads TGTGCCAGCAGCCACGGGACAGTCACTCCCTACGAGCAGTACTTC. Protein: CASSHGTVTPYEQYF. J is TRBJ2-7 and V is TRBV14, with TRBD1 matching over 7 bases. The CDR3 spans 15 residues. Looked up from germline, CDR1 is SGHDN and CDR2 is FVKESK. J lost 2 bases, V lost 3 bases, and 7 bases had no gene match.

The chain recombines TRBV28 with TRBJ2-1, with 9 bases lining up with TRBD2. This CDR3 contains 15 residues. The germline V gene encodes CDR1 MDHEN and CDR2 SYDVKM. V lost 5 bases to trimming and J lost 4 bases; unmatched junction nucleotides: 6. The CDR3 protein is CASSPLAGRYNEQFF. The CDR3 coding sequence is TGTGCCAGCAGTCCGCTAGCGGGGAGATACAATGAGCAGTTCTTC. Using reference TRBV28 and TRBJ2-1 for the parts outside the CDR3, the full variable domain is DVKVTQSSRYLVKRTGEKVFLECVQDMDHENMFWYRQDPGLGLRLIYFSYDVKMKEKGDIPEGYSVSREKKERFSLILESASTNQTSMYLCASSPLAGRYNEQFFGPGTRLTVL.

The chain is built from TRBV2 and TRBJ2-5, with TRBD1 matching over 9 bases. V was clipped by 4 bases and J by 7 bases; unmatched bases: 4. CDR1 and CDR2 from the germline V gene are SNHLY and FYNNEI. The CDR3 sequence is 13 residues long. The CDR3 nucleotides read TGTGCCAGCAGTGGGACAGGGGAGGGGACCCAGTACTTC. Translating gives CASSGTGEGTQYF. The full variable domain, with the rest looked up from reference TRBV2 and TRBJ2-5, is EPEVTQTPSHQVTQMGQEVILRCVPISNHLYFYWYRQILGQKVEFLVSFYNNEISEKSEIFDDQFSVERPDGSNFTLKIRSTKLEDSAMYFCASSGTGEGTQYFGPGTRLLVL.

The chain couples TRBV6-5 to TRBJ2-7, with D possibly being TRBD1 (6 bases). V lost 6 bases and J lost 1, with 13 bases in between. The CDR3 is 14 residues long. Germline-derived CDR1 and CDR2 are MNHEY and SVGAGI. The CDR3 here is CASSYQQGSYEQYF. For the CDR3, the DNA is TGTGCCAGCAGCTACCAACAGGGTTCCTACGAGCAGTACTTC.

J is TRBJ1-6 and V is TRBV10-2; TRBD1 matches at 7 bases. CDR3 length: 16 amino acids. J was trimmed by 6 bases and V by 6 bases; bases with no gene match: 11. Germline assignment: CDR1 WSHSY and CDR2 SAAADI. CDR3 sequence: CASSHEPGQPNSPLHF. The CDR3 DNA reads as TGCGCCAGCAGCCACGAACCGGGACAGCCTAATTCACCCCTCCACTTT.

In nucleotides, the CDR3 is TGTGCCAGTAGTATTTTCAGGGGGCGGGACAATGAGCAGTTCTTC. The encoded protein is CASSIFRGRDNEQFF. The chain recombines TRBV19 with TRBJ2-1; 8 bases are shared with TRBD1. This CDR3 is 15 amino acids long. Germline V lookup: CDR1 LNHDA, CDR2 SQIVND (reference sequence). The junction had 6 bases not matched to a gene; V was cut back by 3 bases and J by 5 bases.

The rearrangement uses TRBV2 and TRBJ1-5; no clear D. The CDR3 spans 13 residues. Germline V gene data show CDR1 as SNHLY and CDR2 as FYNNEI. V lost 7 bases, J lost 1 base, and 8 bases lay in between. This chain's CDR3 is CASTFSSNQPQHF. The CDR3 DNA reads as TGTGCCAGCACTTTCTCCAGCAATCAGCCCCAGCATTTT. Together with reference TRBV2 and TRBJ1-5, the CDR3 gives the full variable domain: EPEVTQTPSHQVTQMGQEVILRCVPISNHLYFYWYRQILGQKVEFLVSFYNNEISEKSEIFDDQFSVERPDGSNFTLKIRSTKLEDSAMYFCASTFSSNQPQHFGDGTRLSIL.

This clone was recorded once. The CDR3 DNA reads TGTGCCAGCAGCAAACTCAAAAGGGAAGCGGGGGCCCCGGGCGAGCAGTACTTC. Its protein is CASSKLKREAGAPGEQYF. This sequence joins TRBV21-1 and TRBJ2-7; TRBD2 is taken as the D call from the table, unchecked against the DNA. TRBV21-1 is a listed pseudogene. This CDR3 is 18 amino acids long.

The rearrangement links TRBV5-1 to TRBJ1-1; 7 nucleotides line up with TRBD1. The CDR3 is made up of 15 amino acids. Looked up from germline, CDR1 is SGHRS and CDR2 is YFSETQ. With V trimmed by 4 bases and J by 1 base, 7 bases remained unmatched. CDR3 residues: CASSLNDRENTEAFF. DNA for the CDR3: TGCGCCAGCAGCCTAAACGACAGGGAGAACACTGAAGCTTTCTTT.

A few counts support this clone. Other nucleotide sequences in the sample specify the same CDR3. V usage is TRBV27 and J usage is TRBJ1-5, with D possibly being TRBD1 (6 bases). This CDR3 is built from 13 residues. The germline V gene encodes CDR1 MNHEY and CDR2 SMNVEV (reference sequence). V lost 3 bases and J lost 6, with 9 bases in between. CDR3 region: CASSLSGVQPQHF. CDR3 coding DNA: TGTGCCAGCAGTTTGTCAGGGGTTCAGCCCCAGCATTTT.

The V gene is TRBV28, the J gene TRBJ2-5, with D perhaps matching TRBD2 (5 bases). The CDR3 covers 14 residues. Germline CDR1 and CDR2: MDHEN and SYDVKM. V was pared by 2 bases and J by 3 bases, with 10 bases between. CDR3 in amino acids: CASSLRLTKETQYF. In nucleotides, the CDR3 is TGTGCCAGCAGTTTAAGACTAACCAAAGAGACCCAGTACTTC.

The chain combines TRBV7-8 with TRBJ1-5, with 9 bases identical to TRBD1. Losses at the gene ends were 7 bases for V and 1 base for J; bases not matched to a gene: 5. This CDR3 comprises 15 residues. The V gene's germline CDR1 is SGHVS and CDR2 FQNEAQ. The CDR3 DNA sequence: TGTGCCAGCAAAATTGGACAGGGGAGCAATCAGCCCCAGCATTTT. Translated: CASKIGQGSNQPQHF. Together with reference TRBV7-8 and TRBJ1-5, the CDR3 gives the full variable domain: GAGVSQSPRYKVAKRGQDVALRCDPISGHVSLFWYQQALGQGPEFLTYFQNEAQLDKSGLPSDRFFAERPEGSVSTLKIQRTQQEDSAVYLCASKIGQGSNQPQHFGDGTRLSIL.

V gene TRBV7-9 combines with J gene TRBJ2-7; D is unclear. The CDR3 is 15 residues long. The V and J ends lost 4 bases and 3 bases respectively, with 16 bases between them. Germline lookup yields CDR1 SEHNR and CDR2 FQNEAQ (reference sequence). The CDR3 DNA reads TGTGCCAGCAGCTCCCCGGGCCATATCAACTACGAGCAGTACTTC. Translation gives CASSSPGHINYEQYF. Combining the CDR3 with reference TRBV7-9 and TRBJ2-7 gives the whole variable domain DTGVSQNPRHKITKRGQNVTFRCDPISEHNRLYWYRQTLGQGPEFLTYFQNEAQLEKSRLLSDRFSAERPKGSFSTLEIQRTEQGDSAMYLCASSSPGHINYEQYFGPGTRLTVT.

The CDR3 sequence is CASSQEGLAGVETQYF. Written as DNA, the CDR3 is TGCGCCAGCAGCCAGGAGGGACTAGCGGGGGTGGAGACCCAGTACTTC. The rearrangement uses TRBV4-3 and TRBJ2-5, with TRBD2 matching 14 bases. This CDR3 region has 16 residues. The V and J ends lost 3 bases and 5 bases, in that order; junction bases with no gene match: 5. Germline lookup yields CDR1 LGHNA and CDR2 YSLEER.

This clone showed up just a few times. The rearrangement uses TRBV27 and TRBJ1-5; no clear D. Looked up from germline, CDR1 is MNHEY and CDR2 is SMNVEV (reference sequence). The CDR3 consists of 15 residues. V dropped 7 bases and J dropped 0 bases, with 13 bases sitting between them. This CDR3 is CASKDPRYSNQPQHF. CDR3 coding DNA: TGTGCCAGCAAAGATCCGAGATATAGCAATCAGCCCCAGCATTTT.

This chain uses TRBV2 with TRBJ1-6; no definite D call. Germline lookup yields CDR1 SNHLY and CDR2 FYNNEI. The CDR3 length is 14 residues. The CDR3 loop reads CASLARSYNSPLHF. The CDR3 DNA reads as TGTGCATCCCTCGCCCGCTCCTATAATTCACCCCTCCACTTT.

This clone is a singleton in its sample. The rearrangement uses TRBV3-1 (or the pseudogene TRBV3-2) and TRBJ1-2; D might be TRBD1 (5 bases). CDR3 size: 13 residues. Germline CDR1 reads LGHDT; CDR2 reads YNNKEL (reference sequence). V lost 5 bases and J 3 bases, leaving 10 bases between the germline ends. In nucleotides, the CDR3 is TGTGCCAGCAGCTACCGGGACGACTATGGCTACACCTTC. Its protein is CASSYRDDYGYTF.